These 8 T cell receptor beta chains share one sample of origin, sequenced in a study of Ad26.COV2.S vaccination and SARS-CoV-2 variants. Only in-frame clones appear in the TCRdb table, and some are missing; sequencing was by immunoSEQ multiplex PCR. The sample records around 420,000 clones, roughly 90% being singletons. Indicated treatment: some 20 received Ad26.COV2.S at low or high dose, single or two shots; a few received placebo; per-sample allocation not given. Day 63 following the first vaccine or placebo injection was when the samples were taken. The sample consisted of peripheral blood, taken in a trial of Ad26.COV2.S vaccine versus placebo. These receptors originate from a person between 18 and 59 years old who received the Ad26.COV2.S COVID-19 vaccine or a placebo.

The J gene is TRBJ2-2, the V gene TRBV19, with TRBD2 matching over 11 bases. CDR3 length: 16 residues. Germline assignment: CDR1 LNHDA and CDR2 SQIVND (reference sequence). V shed 6 bases, J shed 0 bases, and the junction held 3 bases outside the gene matches. The CDR3 reads CASRLAGAANTGELFF. DNA of the CDR3: TGTGCCAGTAGACTAGCGGGGGCCGCGAACACCGGGGAGCTGTTTTTT.

The chain links TRBV30 to TRBJ1-1; D is undetermined. The CDR3 has 15 residues. Deletions cut 3 bases from V and 1 base from J, with 15 bases between. CDR1 and CDR2 from the germline V gene are GTSNPN and SVGIG (reference sequence). CDR3 DNA: TGTGCCTGGAGCTGGCTGCCGGGCGAGAACACTGAAGCTTTCTTT. Protein product: CAWSWLPGENTEAFF.

This clone was observed a handful of times. The chain has TRBV19 and TRBJ2-7; D is perhaps TRBD1 (6 bases). The germline V gene has CDR1 LNHDA and CDR2 SQIVND (reference sequence). This CDR3 spans 15 amino acids. Trimming pared 1 base from V and 0 bases from J, leaving 10 bases between. DNA of the CDR3: TGTGCCAGTAGTATAGGGGGACACCTCTCCTACGAGCAGTACTTC. Residues: CASSIGGHLSYEQYF.

This chain connects TRBV6-1 to TRBJ2-5, with TRBD2 as a possible D gene (7 bases). CDR1 and CDR2 from the germline V gene are MNHNS and SASEGT. V lost 0 bases and J lost 1, with 18 bases in between. The CDR3 covers 18 residues. CDR3 protein: CASSEAKYGAGAQETQYF. CDR3 DNA: TGTGCCAGCAGTGAAGCGAAGTATGGTGCGGGGGCCCAAGAGACCCAGTACTTC.

This clone was observed a handful of times. The rearrangement links TRBV7-9 to TRBJ1-5; 7 positions agree with TRBD1. CDR1 SEHNR and CDR2 FQNEAQ come from the germline V gene (reference sequence). V shed 2 bases, J shed 4 bases, and the junction held 5 bases outside the gene matches. This CDR3 has 15 amino acids. The CDR3 DNA reads TGTGCCAGCAGCTTAAGTAAGGGGGCTAATCAGCCCCAGCATTTT. This codes for CASSLSKGANQPQHF.

This clone appeared a few times. The chain has TRBV7-8 and TRBJ1-6; 11 nucleotides line up with TRBD1. Germline trimming cut 5 bases from V and 9 bases from J; bases unmatched to any gene: 9. The CDR3 runs 16 residues. Germline lookup yields CDR1 SGHVS and CDR2 FQNEAQ. DNA of the CDR3: TGTGCCAGCAGCCCCTCAGGGACAGGGGGGTCTTCACCCCTCCACTTT. It codes for CASSPSGTGGSSPLHF.

This clone was recorded once. V is TRBV19 and J is TRBJ1-5; D is ambiguous. The CDR3 loop spans 13 amino acids. V lost 10 bases to trimming and J lost 5 bases, with 15 bases between them. Germline CDR1 LNHDA, CDR2 SQIVND (reference sequence). The CDR3 DNA reads TGTGCCACCTCAGGACGGTTCGATCAGCCCCAGCATTTT. It is translated as CATSGRFDQPQHF.

A few counts support this clone. The chain recombines TRBV5-1 with TRBJ1-6, with 8 bases fitting TRBD1. This CDR3 is built from 16 residues. V shed 2 bases, J shed 10 bases, and the junction held 11 bases outside the gene matches. Germline V CDR1 and CDR2: SGHRS, YFSETQ. CDR3 nucleotide sequence: TGCGCCAGCAGCTTTGACTCCGGGACAGGTCCATCACCCCTCCACTTT. This translates into CASSFDSGTGPSPLHF.